One sample yielded the 19 T cell receptor beta chains listed below, sequenced in a study of a mutant IDH1 vaccine in newly diagnosed glioma. Time point given: week 35, safety follow-up. All doses held 300 ug of mutant IDH1 20-mer peptide, with topical imiquimod. These receptors have no known antigen. The assay was immunoSEQ multiplex PCR, and TCRdb's table has in-frame clones only and misses some. This repertoire shows about 26,000 clones, around 78% found once; its top ten account for 30% to 35%. The source material was PBMCs, sampled from a glioma patient whose treatment included an IDH1 peptide vaccine. The receptors here all came from a man in his thirties or forties with glioma.

This clone was observed a few times. V is TRBV28 and J is TRBJ1-1, with TRBD1 as a possible D gene (6 bases). The CDR3 sequence is 14 residues long. The germline CDR1 and CDR2 sequences are MDHEN and SYDVKM. The V end lost 2 bases, the J end lost 7 bases, and 14 bases lay between the germline ends. CDR3 residues: CASSLPRTENEAFF. The CDR3, as DNA: TGTGCCAGCAGTTTACCTCGGACAGAAAATGAAGCTTTCTTT.

The V and J genes are TRBV5-4 and TRBJ2-1; 8 bases are a match to TRBD1. CDR3 size: 14 residues. Germline values: CDR1 SGHNT, CDR2 YYREEE (reference sequence). V lost 4 bases, J lost 3 bases, and 3 bases stayed unmatched. CDR3 region: CASSADRDYNEQFF. In DNA form, the CDR3 reads TGTGCCAGCAGCGCGGACAGGGACTACAATGAGCAGTTCTTC.

The chain carries TRBV28 and TRBJ1-5; tentative D call: TRBD1 (5 bases). The germline V gene has CDR1 MDHEN and CDR2 SYDVKM. V shed 2 bases and J shed 6 bases, with 14 bases lying between them. The CDR3 is made up of 15 amino acids. CDR3: CASSLVAQGSQPQHF. The CDR3 coding sequence is TGTGCCAGCAGTTTAGTTGCGCAGGGCAGTCAGCCCCAGCATTTT.

This clone came up once. The rearrangement links TRBV5-1 to TRBJ2-6, with 7 positions matching TRBD1. CDR3 length: 16 residues. V shed 4 bases and J 2 bases; nucleotides not matched to a gene: 6. CDR1 is SGHRS, CDR2 YFSETQ, per germline. CDR3 residues: CASSVRQGPGANVLTF. The CDR3 coding sequence is TGCGCCAGCAGCGTTAGACAGGGCCCTGGGGCCAACGTCCTGACTTTC.

The rearrangement joins TRBV9 to TRBJ2-2, with unresolved D. V was cut by 0 bases and J by 4 bases, with 7 bases left in between. The CDR3 sequence is 14 residues long. Germline V lookup: CDR1 SGDLS, CDR2 YYNGEE. For the CDR3, the DNA is TGTGCCAGCAGCGTAGTGGGCAGCACCGGGGAGCTGTTTTTT. This codes for CASSVVGSTGELFF.

The chain uses TRBV6-6 and TRBJ1-5, with 9 bases aligning to TRBD1. Germline assignment: CDR1 MNHNY and CDR2 SVGAGI (reference sequence). J gave up 0 bases and V 7 bases, and 4 bases lay outside the gene matches. The CDR3 totals 15 residues. The CDR3 DNA is TGTGCCAGCACCAAGGACAGGGGTAGCAATCAGCCCCAGCATTTT. This codes for CASTKDRGSNQPQHF.

The chain combines TRBV30 with TRBJ2-6; 7 nucleotides agree with TRBD1. Per the germline V gene, CDR1 is GTSNPN and CDR2 is SVGIG (reference sequence). The CDR3 is 16 amino acids. The J segment lost 2 bases and the V segment lost 4 bases, leaving 8 bases of the junction unmatched. This chain's CDR3 is CAWTLQTGAGANVLTF. Here the CDR3 DNA reads TGTGCCTGGACCTTACAAACAGGGGCTGGGGCCAACGTCCTGACTTTC.

The rearrangement uses TRBV10-1 and TRBJ1-3, with 7 bases matching TRBD1. The CDR3 sequence is 18 residues long. Germline trimming cut 2 bases from V and 1 base from J; bases unmatched to any gene: 11. Germline V gene data show CDR1 as WNHNN and CDR2 as SYGVQD (reference sequence). The CDR3 region has the DNA TGCGCCAGCAGTGAGATAGTGGGGACAGAGGGATCTGGAAACACCATATATTTT. Its protein is CASSEIVGTEGSGNTIYF.

The V call is TRBV5-1, the J call TRBJ2-6; no clear D gene. V lost 0 bases and J lost 2, with 6 bases in between. The CDR3 spans 15 residues. Germline values: CDR1 SGHRS, CDR2 YFSETQ. The CDR3 coding sequence is TGCGCCAGCAGCTTGGATGTTGCTGGGGCCAACGTCCTGACTTTC. Its protein is CASSLDVAGANVLTF.

The V call is TRBV19, the J call TRBJ2-7; 8 nucleotides agree with TRBD2. With V trimmed by 6 bases and J by 2 bases, 9 bases remained unmatched. The CDR3 is 15 residues long. CDR1 and CDR2 from the germline V gene are LNHDA and SQIVND (reference sequence). CDR3 coding DNA: TGTGCCAGTAGCAACGGGGCGGGGGGTCCCTACGAGCAGTACTTC. Protein: CASSNGAGGPYEQYF.

The J gene is TRBJ1-2, the V gene TRBV14, with TRBD1 identical over 7 bases. The junction had 10 bases not matched to a gene; V was cut back by 4 bases and J by 8 bases. Germline CDR1 reads SGHDN; CDR2 reads FVKESK. The CDR3 totals 14 residues. Here the CDR3 DNA reads TGTGCCAGCAGCCCTTCCCTAGGGGGCGGAGGCTACACCTTC. Translation gives CASSPSLGGGGYTF.

This clone showed up just a few times. V gene TRBV20-1 combines with J gene TRBJ1-1; no clear D. CDR1 and CDR2 from the germline V gene are DFQATT and SNEGSKA (reference sequence). CDR3 length: 11 amino acids. Trimming removed 4 bases from V and 1 base from J, with 4 bases in between. CDR3 sequence (DNA): TGCAGTGCTACAGGGAACACTGAAGCTTTCTTT. Translating it yields CSATGNTEAFF.

This clone was observed a single time. V and J are TRBV10-3 and TRBJ2-7; 7 bases map to TRBD1. Germline lookup yields CDR1 ENHRY and CDR2 SYGVKD. Trimming cost V 2 bases and J 5 bases; bases outside gene matches: 9. This CDR3 has 15 residues. The CDR3 reads CAISEMAGGNDEQYF. CDR3 DNA sequence: TGTGCCATCAGTGAGATGGCAGGGGGTAACGACGAGCAGTACTTC.

V and J are TRBV5-1 and TRBJ2-3, with D possibly being TRBD1 (6 bases). Germline assignment: CDR1 SGHRS and CDR2 YFSETQ. The CDR3 spans 16 residues. Trimming shortened V by 3 bases and J by 1 base, and 15 bases separated the two germline ends. The CDR3 DNA follows: TGCGCCAGCAGCTCAGAGGCGGCAGGGGGCACAGATACGCAGTATTTT. Protein product: CASSSEAAGGTDTQYF.

The J gene is TRBJ2-5, the V gene TRBV6-1, with 7 bases fitting TRBD1. CDR1 is MNHNS, CDR2 SASEGT, per germline. The CDR3 has 16 residues. Germline trimming cut 3 bases from V and 1 base from J; bases unmatched to any gene: 8. This CDR3 is CASSEFTWTGQETQYF. The CDR3 DNA reads TGTGCCAGCAGTGAGTTCACTTGGACAGGCCAAGAGACCCAGTACTTC.

In this sample, this clone turned up once. The gene calls are TRBV30 and TRBJ2-5, with TRBD2 as a possible D gene (7 bases). This CDR3 comprises 14 residues. V shed 5 bases and J shed 3 bases, with 16 bases lying between them. The V gene's germline CDR1 is GTSNPN and CDR2 SVGIG (reference sequence). This CDR3 is CAWGWGGAEETQYF. The CDR3, as DNA: TGTGCCTGGGGGTGGGGGGGCGCCGAAGAGACCCAGTACTTC.

This clone was counted a single time. CDR3 loop: CASSLASSYNEQFF. The CDR3 DNA reads as TGTGCCAGCAGCTTGGCTAGCTCCTACAATGAGCAGTTCTTC. The V and J genes are TRBV5-6 and TRBJ2-1; D is ambiguous. The CDR3 runs 14 residues. Germline values: CDR1 SGHDT, CDR2 YYEEEE. V was clipped by 0 bases and J by 0 bases, with 4 bases between them. The complete variable domain, with remaining parts taken from reference TRBV5-6 and TRBJ2-1, reads DAGVTQSPTHLIKTRGQQVTLRCSPKSGHDTVSWYQQALGQGPQFIFQYYEEEERQRGNFPDRFSGHQFPNYSSELNVNALLLGDSALYLCASSLASSYNEQFFGPGTRLTVL.

In this sample, this clone turned up once. This sequence joins TRBV5-4 and TRBJ2-3; 13 bases align to TRBD2. This CDR3 has 16 amino acids. Germline assignment: CDR1 SGHNT and CDR2 YYREEE (reference sequence). Germline trimming cut 5 bases from V and 3 bases from J; bases unmatched to any gene: 6. The CDR3 coding sequence is TGTGCCAGCAGAGCCAGGACTAGCGGGAGAACAGATACGCAGTATTTT. This codes for CASRARTSGRTDTQYF.

The rearrangement links TRBV6-6 to TRBJ1-2; no reliable D call. Germline V lookup: CDR1 MNHNY, CDR2 SVGAGI (reference sequence). The CDR3 consists of 13 residues. V lost 8 bases and J 2 bases, leaving 12 bases between the germline ends. CDR3 coding DNA: TGTGCCAGCTCCCGCGACTTAAACTATGGCTACACCTTC. It specifies CASSRDLNYGYTF.